This entry lists 22 T cell receptor beta chains sequenced from one sample in a study of cytomegalovirus exposure and HLA in healthy donors. Data came from immunoSEQ multiplex PCR; TCRdb stores just in-frame clones and leaves some out. Of about 330,000 clones listed, roughly 85% are singletons. Sequenced: PBMCs. These receptors were obtained from a young woman in good health and CMV-seronegative.

This chain uses TRBV5-4 with TRBJ2-7, with a tentative D call TRBD2 (6 bases). V was clipped by 3 bases and J by 3 bases, with 10 bases between them. Germline CDR1 is SGHNT and CDR2 is YYREEE (reference sequence). This CDR3 is built from 13 residues. The CDR3, as DNA: TGTGCCAGCAGCTCCCAGACTAGCTACGAGCAGTACTTC. Amino acid sequence: CASSSQTSYEQYF.

Of note for this clone: Other DNA sequences in the sample encode the same CDR3. V gene TRBV5-6 combines with J gene TRBJ2-5; D not resolved. This CDR3 contains 11 residues. Germline CDR1 is SGHDT and CDR2 is YYEEEE. With 4 bases removed from V and 2 bases from J, the gap between germline ends came to 3 bases. CDR3 amino acids: CASSLQETQYF. CDR3 DNA: TGTGCCAGCAGCCTACAAGAGACCCAGTACTTC.

The genes are TRBV30 and TRBJ2-1, with a weak D call TRBD1 (6 bases). The CDR3 covers 13 residues. Trimming removed 0 bases at V and 5 bases at J, with 8 bases between. CDR1 is GTSNPN and CDR2 is SVGIG in the germline V gene (reference sequence). The CDR3 here is CAWSVQGHNEQFF. CDR3 nucleotides: TGTGCCTGGAGTGTACAGGGTCACAATGAGCAGTTCTTC.

The V and J genes are TRBV5-4 and TRBJ2-7; 12 bases fit TRBD2. CDR1 SGHNT and CDR2 YYREEE come from the germline V gene (reference sequence). This CDR3 has 14 amino acids. After removal of 2 bases from V and 6 bases from J, the junction contained 3 bases not matched to a gene. The DNA for the CDR3 is TGTGCCAGCAGCTTACTAGCGGGAGGCTCCGAGCAGTACTTC. Amino acids: CASSLLAGGSEQYF.

This chain links TRBV6-4 with TRBJ1-1; the D gene is possibly TRBD1 (6 bases). Trimming stripped 7 bases from V and 4 bases from J, with 22 bases between. CDR1 is MRHNA and CDR2 is SNTAGT in the germline V gene. The CDR3 length is 16 residues. The CDR3 loop reads CASIRDAGAGITEAFF. CDR3 nucleotide sequence: TGTGCCAGCATCCGAGATGCGGGGGCTGGCATCACTGAAGCTTTCTTT.

The chain carries TRBV7-2 and TRBJ2-7; 7 bases are shared with TRBD1. Looked up from germline, CDR1 is SGHTA and CDR2 is FQGNSA. The length of the CDR3 is 12 residues. The V segment lost 3 bases and the J segment 6 bases; nucleotides outside the gene matches: 2. CDR3 coding DNA: TGTGCCAGCAGCTTCCGGACAGGCGAGCAGTACTTC. It yields the protein CASSFRTGEQYF.

The chain carries TRBV6-1 and TRBJ1-1; perhaps TRBD1 as D (5 bases). The CDR3 loop spans 15 amino acids. CDR1 MNHNS and CDR2 SASEGT come from the germline V gene. Trimming took 5 bases from V and 1 from J, leaving 14 bases between them. The CDR3 sequence is CASSTNFRENTEAFF. For the CDR3, the DNA is TGTGCCAGCAGTACCAACTTCAGGGAGAACACTGAAGCTTTCTTT.

Ten or more counts support this clone. The V and J genes are TRBV20-1 and TRBJ1-2; D remains unclear. Per the germline V gene, CDR1 is DFQATT and CDR2 is SNEGSKA (reference sequence). CDR3 length equals 10 residues. V lost 0 bases and J lost 8, with 4 bases in between. CDR3 sequence: CSAREGGYTF. The DNA of the CDR3 is TGCAGTGCTAGAGAGGGCGGCTACACCTTC.

The rearrangement joins TRBV7-2 to TRBJ2-2, with 12 bases lining up with TRBD2. J was trimmed by 7 bases and V by 5 bases; bases with no gene match: 8. Germline V gene lookup returns CDR1 SGHTA and CDR2 FQGNSA. The CDR3 length is 16 residues. CDR3 nucleotide sequence: TGTGCCAGCAGCGTAAGACTAGCGGGGGACGGCGGGGAGCTGTTTTTT. Protein sequence: CASSVRLAGDGGELFF.

The chain is built from TRBV4-1 and TRBJ1-1, with a tentative D call TRBD1 (5 bases). The CDR3 has 14 residues. From germline, CDR1 is MGHRA and CDR2 YSYEKL. V was shortened by 1 base and J by 8 bases, with 14 bases between the two germline ends. The CDR3 sequence: CASSQGAGRAEAFF. CDR3 DNA sequence: TGCGCCAGCAGCCAAGGGGCGGGGCGCGCCGAAGCTTTCTTT.

This chain links TRBV5-1 with TRBJ2-7; TRBD1 matches 8 bases. From germline, CDR1 is SGHRS and CDR2 YFSETQ. Germline trimming cut 5 bases from V and 5 bases from J; bases unmatched to any gene: 3. The CDR3 totals 12 residues. This CDR3 is CASRQTGDEQYF. For the CDR3, the DNA is TGCGCCAGCAGGCAGACAGGGGACGAGCAGTACTTC. Filled out from reference TRBV5-1 and TRBJ2-7, the complete variable domain reads KAGVTQTPRYLIKTRGQQVTLSCSPISGHRSVSWYQQTPGQGLQFLFEYFSETQRNKGNFPGRFSGRQFSNSRSEMNVSTLELGDSALYLCASRQTGDEQYFGPGTRLTVT.

This chain uses TRBV2 with TRBJ2-1, with 9 bases identical to TRBD2. CDR3 length: 16 residues. The trim removed 2 bases at V and 7 bases at J, leaving 9 bases unmatched. Germline V gene data show CDR1 as SNHLY and CDR2 as FYNNEI. The chain's CDR3 is CASSELGAGGLNEQFF. The CDR3 nucleotides read TGTGCCAGCAGTGAACTCGGAGCGGGAGGCTTGAATGAGCAGTTCTTC.

This clone was found once. CDR3 nucleotides: TGTGCCAGCAGTCAGACTAGCCCAAGCTCCTACGAGCAGTACTTC. This gives the protein CASSQTSPSSYEQYF. The rearrangement uses TRBV28 and TRBJ2-7; 7 bases match TRBD2. The CDR3 is made up of 15 amino acids. V dropped 5 bases and J dropped 0; count of bases not matched to a gene: 7. Germline V gene sequence: CDR1 MDHEN, CDR2 SYDVKM.

The V call is TRBV11-3, the J call TRBJ1-1, with 9 bases aligning to TRBD1. Germline V gives CDR1 SGHNT, CDR2 YENEEA. The V and J ends lost 4 bases and 4 bases, in that order; junction bases with no gene match: 4. The CDR3 is made up of 14 amino acids. CDR3 region: CASSSGQGSTEAFF. The CDR3 coding sequence is TGTGCCAGCAGCTCCGGACAGGGGAGCACTGAAGCTTTCTTT.

The V gene is TRBV29-1, the J gene TRBJ1-1; D gene ambiguous. V was cut by 1 base and J by 1 base, with 13 bases left in between. The germline V gene has CDR1 SQVTM and CDR2 ANQGSEA. This CDR3 has 15 amino acids. The CDR3 here is CSVEGGISGNTEAFF. CDR3 sequence (DNA): TGCAGCGTTGAAGGTGGTATCTCGGGGAACACTGAAGCTTTCTTT.

V and J are TRBV18 and TRBJ2-1, with unresolved D. The length of the CDR3 is 12 residues. Germline values: CDR1 KGHSH, CDR2 LQKENI. Trimming stripped 2 bases from V and 7 bases from J, with 6 bases between. The CDR3 spells CASSPWQNEQFF. The CDR3 DNA reads TGTGCCAGCTCACCATGGCAAAATGAGCAGTTCTTC. Variable domain in full (rest from reference TRBV18 and TRBJ2-1): NAGVMQNPRHLVRRRGQEARLRCSPMKGHSHVYWYRQLPEEGLKFMVYLQKENIIDESGMPKERFSAEFPKEGPSILRIQQVVRGDSAAYFCASSPWQNEQFFGPGTRLTVL.

This rearrangement joins TRBV5-1 to TRBJ2-6, with 8 bases fitting TRBD1. V dropped 4 bases and J dropped 4; count of bases not matched to a gene: 10. This CDR3 comprises 17 residues. CDR1 SGHRS and CDR2 YFSETQ come from the germline V gene. The CDR3 loop reads CASSQRQGAPGANVLTF. CDR3 bases: TGCGCCAGCAGCCAGAGGCAGGGGGCGCCGGGGGCCAACGTCCTGACTTTC. Complete variable domain (other parts from reference TRBV5-1 and TRBJ2-6): KAGVTQTPRYLIKTRGQQVTLSCSPISGHRSVSWYQQTPGQGLQFLFEYFSETQRNKGNFPGRFSGRQFSNSRSEMNVSTLELGDSALYLCASSQRQGAPGANVLTFGAGSRLTVL.

The chain links TRBV27 to TRBJ2-5, with D unresolved. This CDR3 is 13 amino acids long. Germline CDR1 reads MNHEY; CDR2 reads SMNVEV (reference sequence). V was clipped by 3 bases and J by 2 bases, with 7 bases between them. The CDR3 loop is CASSFYNQETQYF. CDR3 bases: TGTGCCAGCAGTTTTTATAATCAAGAGACCCAGTACTTC.

The chain combines TRBV2 with TRBJ1-4; TRBD1 agrees at 9 bases. The CDR3 length is 13 residues. J gave up 12 bases and V 6 bases, and 8 bases lay outside the gene matches. Per the germline V gene, CDR1 is SNHLY and CDR2 is FYNNEI. CDR3 bases: TGTGCCAGCAGCGGGACAGGGAAAGAGGAACTGTTTTTT. This sequence encodes CASSGTGKEELFF.

This clone was detected only a few times. The V call is TRBV11-2, the J call TRBJ1-4; a weak D match, TRBD1 (6 bases). V lost 5 bases and J lost 6, with 13 bases in between. Per the germline V gene, CDR1 is SGHAT and CDR2 is FQNNGV. CDR3 length equals 14 residues. The CDR3 sequence: CASSPRGADEKLFF. CDR3 DNA sequence: TGTGCCAGCAGCCCCCGGGGGGCAGATGAAAAACTGTTTTTT.

This clone appeared a single time. V usage is TRBV9 and J usage is TRBJ2-1, with TRBD2 identical over 9 bases. The V segment lost 2 bases and the J segment 7 bases; nucleotides outside the gene matches: 4. Germline loops: CDR1 SGDLS, CDR2 YYNGEE. The CDR3 loop spans 14 amino acids. The CDR3 DNA reads as TGTGCCAGCAGCGTGGCTAGCGGGAATAATGAGCAGTTCTTC. Its protein is CASSVASGNNEQFF.

The chain employs TRBV7-3 and TRBJ2-1; TRBD1 matches at 10 bases. With V trimmed by 6 bases and J by 5 bases, 7 bases remained unmatched. Germline loops: CDR1 SGHTA, CDR2 FQGTGA. The length of the CDR3 is 15 residues. DNA of the CDR3: TGTGCCAGCAGTAAAGCGGGACAGGGGAACAATGAGCAGTTCTTC. It translates to CASSKAGQGNNEQFF.